This TCR beta chain was captured by sequencing in a study of shared clonotypes between healthy human individuals. The CDR3 runs 15 residues. Trimming stripped 3 bases from V and 7 bases from J, with 16 bases between. Germline CDR1 is SGHNT and CDR2 is YYREEE (reference sequence). Sorted-subset replicate PCR reactions contained roughly 190 ng DNA, corresponding to approximately 30,000 T cell genomes. Method: immunoSEQ multiplex PCR; TCRdb's copy keeps in-frame clones and lacks some. The sample yields roughly 1,500,000 clones, 95% to 99% seen once. This TCR came from a man between 25 and 39 years old in good health. What was sequenced was naive CD4+ T cells sorted from blood. As for subset: CD45RA+ positively selected. V is TRBV5-4 and J is TRBJ2-2, with D possibly being TRBD1 (5 bases). CDR3 sequence reads: CASSSPQGVNGELFF. In DNA, the CDR3 is TGTGCCAGCAGCTCCCCACAAGGGGTAAACGGGGAGCTGTTTTTT.